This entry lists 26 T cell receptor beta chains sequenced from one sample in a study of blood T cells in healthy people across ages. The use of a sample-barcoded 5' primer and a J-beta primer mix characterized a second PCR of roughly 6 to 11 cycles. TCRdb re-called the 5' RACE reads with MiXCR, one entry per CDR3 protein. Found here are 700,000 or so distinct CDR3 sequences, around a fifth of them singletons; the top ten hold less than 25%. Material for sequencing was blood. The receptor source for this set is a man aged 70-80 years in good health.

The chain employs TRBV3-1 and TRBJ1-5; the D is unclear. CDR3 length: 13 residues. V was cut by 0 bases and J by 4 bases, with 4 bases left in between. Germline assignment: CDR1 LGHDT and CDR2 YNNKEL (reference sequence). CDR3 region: CASSQEVNQPQHF. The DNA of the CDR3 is TGTGCCAGCAGCCAAGAAGTAAATCAGCCCCAGCATTTT.

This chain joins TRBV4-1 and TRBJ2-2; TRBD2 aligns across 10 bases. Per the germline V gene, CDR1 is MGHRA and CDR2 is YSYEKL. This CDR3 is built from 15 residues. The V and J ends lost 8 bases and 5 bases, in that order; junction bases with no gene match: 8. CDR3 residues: CASQQLAGITGELFF. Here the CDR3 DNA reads TGCGCCAGCCAACAACTAGCGGGAATAACCGGGGAGCTGTTTTTT.

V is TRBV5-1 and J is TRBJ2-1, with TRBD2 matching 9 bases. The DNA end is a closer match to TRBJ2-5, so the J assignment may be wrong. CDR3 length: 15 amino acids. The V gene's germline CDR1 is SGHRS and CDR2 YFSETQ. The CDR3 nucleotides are TGCGCCAGCAGCTTGGAGCGGGAGGCATCAAAGACCCAGTACTTC. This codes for CASSLEREASKTQYF.

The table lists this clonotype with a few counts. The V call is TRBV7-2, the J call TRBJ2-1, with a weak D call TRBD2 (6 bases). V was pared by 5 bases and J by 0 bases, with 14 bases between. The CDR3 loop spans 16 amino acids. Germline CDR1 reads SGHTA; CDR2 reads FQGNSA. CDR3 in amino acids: CASSPQGRSSYNEQFF. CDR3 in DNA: TGTGCCAGCAGCCCCCAAGGGAGGAGCTCCTACAATGAGCAGTTCTTC. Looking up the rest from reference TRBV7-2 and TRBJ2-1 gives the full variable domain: GAGVSQSPSNKVTEKGKDVELRCDPISGHTALYWYRQSLGQGLEFLIYFQGNSAPDKSGLPSDRFSAERTGGSVSTLTIQRTQQEDSAVYLCASSPQGRSSYNEQFFGPGTRLTVL.

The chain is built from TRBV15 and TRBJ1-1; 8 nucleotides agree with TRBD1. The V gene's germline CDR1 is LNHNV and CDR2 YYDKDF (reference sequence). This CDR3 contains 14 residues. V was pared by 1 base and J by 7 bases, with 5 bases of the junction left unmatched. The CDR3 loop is CATSRGQGKVEAFF. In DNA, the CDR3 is TGTGCCACCAGCAGAGGACAGGGGAAAGTTGAAGCTTTCTTT. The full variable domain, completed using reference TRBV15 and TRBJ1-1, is DAMVIQNPRYQVTQFGKPVTLSCSQTLNHNVMYWYQQKSSQAPKLLFHYYDKDFNNEADTPDNFQSRRPNTSFCFLDIRSPGLGDTAMYLCATSRGQGKVEAFFGQGTRLTVV.

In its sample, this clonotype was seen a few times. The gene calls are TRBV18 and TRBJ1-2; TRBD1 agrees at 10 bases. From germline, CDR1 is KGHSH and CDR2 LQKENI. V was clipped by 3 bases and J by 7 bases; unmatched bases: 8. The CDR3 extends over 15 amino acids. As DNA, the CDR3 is TGTGCCAGCTCACCGGGGGACAGGGGATCGGCTGGCTACACCTTC. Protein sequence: CASSPGDRGSAGYTF. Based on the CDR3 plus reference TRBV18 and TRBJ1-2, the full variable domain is NAGVMQNPRHLVRRRGQEARLRCSPMKGHSHVYWYRQLPEEGLKFMVYLQKENIIDESGMPKERFSAEFPKEGPSILRIQQVVRGDSAAYFCASSPGDRGSAGYTFGSGTRLTVV.

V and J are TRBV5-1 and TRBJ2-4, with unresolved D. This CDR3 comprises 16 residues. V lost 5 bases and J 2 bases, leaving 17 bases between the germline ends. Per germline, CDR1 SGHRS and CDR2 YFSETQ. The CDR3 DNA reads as TGCGCCAGCAGTGAGAAGGCAGCAGTTACCAAAAACATTCAGTACTTC. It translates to CASSEKAAVTKNIQYF.

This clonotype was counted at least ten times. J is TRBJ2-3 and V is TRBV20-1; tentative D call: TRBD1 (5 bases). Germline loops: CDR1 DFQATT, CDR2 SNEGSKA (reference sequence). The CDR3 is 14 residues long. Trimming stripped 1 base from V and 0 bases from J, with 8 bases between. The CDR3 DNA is TGCAGTGCTAGAGGGGGCTCTAGCACAGATACGCAGTATTTT. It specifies CSARGGSSTDTQYF.

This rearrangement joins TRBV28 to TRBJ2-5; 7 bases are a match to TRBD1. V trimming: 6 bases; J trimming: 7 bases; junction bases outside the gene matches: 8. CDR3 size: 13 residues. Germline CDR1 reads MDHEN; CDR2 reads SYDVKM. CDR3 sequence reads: CASRAGQEGTQYF. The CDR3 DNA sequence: TGTGCCAGCAGAGCCGGACAGGAAGGGACCCAGTACTTC.

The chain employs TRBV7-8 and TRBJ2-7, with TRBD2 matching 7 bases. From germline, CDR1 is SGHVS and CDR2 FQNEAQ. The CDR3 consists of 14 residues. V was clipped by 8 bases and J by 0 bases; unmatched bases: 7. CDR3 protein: CASSVGGSSYEQYF. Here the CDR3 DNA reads TGTGCCAGCTCCGTGGGGGGGAGCTCCTACGAGCAGTACTTC.

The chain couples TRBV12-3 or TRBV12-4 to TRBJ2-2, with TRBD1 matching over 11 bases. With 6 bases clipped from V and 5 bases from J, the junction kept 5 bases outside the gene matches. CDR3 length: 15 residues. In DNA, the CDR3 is TGTGCCAGCAGCTCTGGACAGGGGGCTACCGGGGAGCTGTTTTTT. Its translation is CASSSGQGATGELFF.

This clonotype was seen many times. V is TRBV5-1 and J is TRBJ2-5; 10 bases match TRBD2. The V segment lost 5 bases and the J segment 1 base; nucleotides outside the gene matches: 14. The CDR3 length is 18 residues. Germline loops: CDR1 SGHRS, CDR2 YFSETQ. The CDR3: CASSPGLAGGTLQETQYF. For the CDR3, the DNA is TGCGCCAGCAGTCCAGGATTAGCGGGAGGAACCCTCCAAGAGACCCAGTACTTC.

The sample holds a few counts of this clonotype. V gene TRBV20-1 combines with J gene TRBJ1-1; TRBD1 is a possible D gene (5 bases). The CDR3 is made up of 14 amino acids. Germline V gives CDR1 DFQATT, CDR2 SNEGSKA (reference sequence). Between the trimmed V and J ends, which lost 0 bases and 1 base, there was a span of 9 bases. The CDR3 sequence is CSARENGGNTEAFF. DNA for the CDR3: TGCAGTGCTAGAGAAAATGGGGGGAACACTGAAGCTTTCTTT.

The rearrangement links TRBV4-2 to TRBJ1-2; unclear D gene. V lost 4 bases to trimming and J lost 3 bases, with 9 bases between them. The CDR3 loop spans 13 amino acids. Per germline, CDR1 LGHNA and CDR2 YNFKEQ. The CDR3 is CASSLGEDYGYTF. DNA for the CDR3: TGTGCCAGCAGCCTAGGAGAGGACTATGGCTACACCTTC.

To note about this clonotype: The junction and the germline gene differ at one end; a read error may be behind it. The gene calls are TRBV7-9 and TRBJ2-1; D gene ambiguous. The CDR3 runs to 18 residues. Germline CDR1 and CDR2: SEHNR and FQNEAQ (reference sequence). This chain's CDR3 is CAGSPNPPSTKNYNEQFF. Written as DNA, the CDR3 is TGTGCCGGCAGCCCAAACCCTCCCAGCACAAAGAACTACAATGAGCAGTTCTTC.

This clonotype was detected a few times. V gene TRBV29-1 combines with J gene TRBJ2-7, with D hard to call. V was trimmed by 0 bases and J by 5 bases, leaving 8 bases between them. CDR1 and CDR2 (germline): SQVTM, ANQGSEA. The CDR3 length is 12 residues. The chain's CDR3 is CSVEEPRHEQYV. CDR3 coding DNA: TGCAGCGTTGAAGAGCCTAGGCACGAGCAGTACGTC.

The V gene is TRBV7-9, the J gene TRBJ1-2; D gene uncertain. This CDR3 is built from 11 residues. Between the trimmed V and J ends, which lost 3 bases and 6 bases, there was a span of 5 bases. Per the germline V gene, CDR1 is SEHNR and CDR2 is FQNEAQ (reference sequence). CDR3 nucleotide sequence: TGTGCCAGCAGCTTTAGGGATGGCTACACCTTC. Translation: CASSFRDGYTF. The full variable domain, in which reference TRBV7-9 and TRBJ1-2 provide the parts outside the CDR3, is DTGVSQNPRHKITKRGQNVTFRCDPISEHNRLYWYRQTLGQGPEFLTYFQNEAQLEKSRLLSDRFSAERPKGSFSTLEIQRTEQGDSAMYLCASSFRDGYTFGSGTRLTVV.

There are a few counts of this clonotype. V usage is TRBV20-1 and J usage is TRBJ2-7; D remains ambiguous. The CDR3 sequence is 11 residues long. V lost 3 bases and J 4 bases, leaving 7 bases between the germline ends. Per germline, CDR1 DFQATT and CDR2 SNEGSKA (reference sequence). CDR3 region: CSAREGYEQYF. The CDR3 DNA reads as TGCAGTGCTAGGGAAGGTTACGAGCAGTACTTC.

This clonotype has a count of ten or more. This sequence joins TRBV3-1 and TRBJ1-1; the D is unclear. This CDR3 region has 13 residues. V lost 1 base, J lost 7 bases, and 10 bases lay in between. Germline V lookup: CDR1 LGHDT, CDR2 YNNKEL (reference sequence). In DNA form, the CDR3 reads TGTGCCAGCAGCCAAGCTGGGATGGATGAAGCTTTCTTT. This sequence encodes CASSQAGMDEAFF.

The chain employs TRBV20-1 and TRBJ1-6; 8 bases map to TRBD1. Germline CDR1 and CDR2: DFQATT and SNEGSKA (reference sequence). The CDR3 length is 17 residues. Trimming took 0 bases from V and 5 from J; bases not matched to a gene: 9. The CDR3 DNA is TGCAGTGCTAGAGAAGTCCAGGGGGCGAACCATAATTCACCCCTCCACTTT. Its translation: CSAREVQGANHNSPLHF.

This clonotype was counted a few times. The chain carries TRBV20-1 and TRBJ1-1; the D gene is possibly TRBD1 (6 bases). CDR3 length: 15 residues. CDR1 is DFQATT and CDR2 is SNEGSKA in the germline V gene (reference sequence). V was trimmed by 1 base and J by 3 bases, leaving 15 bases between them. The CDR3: CSARARAGADTEAFF. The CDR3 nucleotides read TGCAGTGCTAGAGCCCGAGCAGGGGCCGACACTGAAGCTTTCTTT.

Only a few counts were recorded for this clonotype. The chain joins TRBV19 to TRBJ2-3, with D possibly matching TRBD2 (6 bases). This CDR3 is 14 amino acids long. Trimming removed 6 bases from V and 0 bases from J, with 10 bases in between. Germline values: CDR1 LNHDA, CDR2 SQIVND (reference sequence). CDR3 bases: TGTGCCAGTAGCAAGGGGACTAGCACAGATACGCAGTATTTT. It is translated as CASSKGTSTDTQYF.

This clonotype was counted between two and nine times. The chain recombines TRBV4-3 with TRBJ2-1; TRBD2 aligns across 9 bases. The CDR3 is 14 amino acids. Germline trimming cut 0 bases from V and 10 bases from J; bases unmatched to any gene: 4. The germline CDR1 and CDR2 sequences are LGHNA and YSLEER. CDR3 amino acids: CASSQEWLAGEQFF. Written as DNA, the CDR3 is TGCGCCAGCAGCCAAGAATGGCTAGCGGGAGAGCAGTTCTTC.

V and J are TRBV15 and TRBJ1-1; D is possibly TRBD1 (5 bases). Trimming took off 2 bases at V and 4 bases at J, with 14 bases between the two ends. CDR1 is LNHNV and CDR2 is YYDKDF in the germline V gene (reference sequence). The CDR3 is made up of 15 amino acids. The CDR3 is CATSRKTVSGTEAFF. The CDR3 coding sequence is TGTGCCACCAGCAGAAAGACAGTTTCGGGCACTGAAGCTTTCTTT.

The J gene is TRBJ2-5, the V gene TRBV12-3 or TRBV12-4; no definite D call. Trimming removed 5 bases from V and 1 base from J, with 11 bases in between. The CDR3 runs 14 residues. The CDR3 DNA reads TGTGCCAGCAGTGGGCGGCGGATCCAAGAGACCCAGTACTTC. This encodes CASSGRRIQETQYF.

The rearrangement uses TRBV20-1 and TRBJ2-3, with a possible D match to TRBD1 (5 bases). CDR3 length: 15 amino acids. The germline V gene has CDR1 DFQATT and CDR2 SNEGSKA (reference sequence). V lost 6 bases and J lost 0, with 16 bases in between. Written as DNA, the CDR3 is TGCAGTGCCACCGTGCTACAGGTCAGCACAGATACGCAGTATTTT. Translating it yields CSATVLQVSTDTQYF.